These T cell receptor beta chains were read from a single sample in a study of cytomegalovirus exposure and HLA in healthy donors. Using immunoSEQ multiplex PCR, the repertoire was profiled, and TCRdb retains in-frame clones only, with some absent. The data show 150,000 or so clones, with just under 80% seen just once and 1% held by the top ten. What was sequenced was PBMCs. The receptors here all came from a woman between 45 and 60 years old in good health and CMV-seropositive. CDR3s include the opening cysteine and the closing phenylalanine or tryptophan. Each record gives: CDR3 DNA, CDR3 protein, V gene, J gene, clone size, D gene. The D gene is left open where the match is weak. Where a row states a size, it is once, few, many or the class of an expanded clone; other rows omit it.

TGTGCCAGCTCACCACCATGGGCAGAGCCCGCTAACTATGGCTACACCTTC,CASSPPWAEPANYGYTF,TRBV18,TRBJ1-2,-,-
TGTGCCAGTACTATGACAGCAGGAAACACCATATATTTT,CASTMTAGNTIYF,TRBV19,TRBJ1-3,-,-
TGTGCCAGCAGCTTTCGTAGCTCCTACAATGAGCAGTTCTTC,CASSFRSSYNEQFF,TRBV11-3,TRBJ2-1,-,-
TGCGCCAGCAGCCAAAAGGCGCGAGGGAGGGCCGACAATGAGCAGTTCTTC,CASSQKARGRADNEQFF,TRBV4-3,TRBJ2-1,-,TRBD2
TGTGCCAGCAGCTTAGAAGGCGGGATCCTCCGCTATGGCTACACCTTC,CASSLEGGILRYGYTF,TRBV7-2,TRBJ1-2,-,-
TGTGCCAGCGCCGTTCGGACAGGGCGCACCGGGGAGCTGTTTTTT,CASAVRTGRTGELFF,TRBV9,TRBJ2-2,-,TRBD1
TGCGCCAGCAGATCAGGGTATACCTACGAGCAGTACTTC,CASRSGYTYEQYF,TRBV5-1,TRBJ2-7,once,-
TGTGCCAGCTCACCAAACGTGTTTAGGGGCGGCGACGAGCAGTACTTC,CASSPNVFRGGDEQYF,TRBV18,TRBJ2-7,-,-
TGTGCCAGCAGCGCGCAGGGACAGGGGCCTTCCGAAGCTTTCTTT,CASSAQGQGPSEAFF,TRBV7-3,TRBJ1-1,-,TRBD1
TGTGCCAGCAGTTTTAAGAGCCCCTATGGCTACACCTTC,CASSFKSPYGYTF,TRBV28,TRBJ1-2,-,-
TGTGCCACCAGCAGAGGATCTAGCGGGAACCAAGAGACCCAGTACTTC,CATSRGSSGNQETQYF,TRBV15,TRBJ2-5,-,TRBD2
TGTGCCAGCAGTCTCACCATCCAGGGGGGAGGCTACACCTTC,CASSLTIQGGGYTF,TRBV6-6,TRBJ1-2,-,TRBD1
TGTGCCAGCAGTTACTTAGCCTCCTCCTACGAGCAGTACTTC,CASSYLASSYEQYF,TRBV6-5,TRBJ2-7,-,-
TGTGCCAGCAGCCGAGGGAACAGGGAGGGGGACATTCAGTACTTC,CASSRGNREGDIQYF,TRBV7-9,TRBJ2-4,-,-
TGTGCCAGCGGGAGTATATTCGGGGAGCTGTTTTTT,CASGSIFGELFF,TRBV6-6,TRBJ2-2,-,-
TGCGCCAGCAGCTTGGCGGGGTTCTACGAGCAGTACTTC,CASSLAGFYEQYF,TRBV5-1,TRBJ2-7,-,-